This T cell receptor (beta chain) was recorded in a study of sequential checkpoint blockade in melanoma. Study background: Both treatment sequences were followed by maintenance nivolumab.

The treatment denotes: randomized to nivolumab then ipilimumab (arm A) or the reverse (arm B). This CDR3 spans 16 amino acids. CDR1 SGHDN and CDR2 FVKESK come from the germline V gene. After removal of 4 bases from V and 6 bases from J, the junction contained 10 bases not matched to a gene. Sequenced by immunoSEQ multiplex PCR; TCRdb stores in-frame clones only, minus some. The sample lists 15,000 to 20,000 clones, approximately 70% seen once, with roughly 12% in the top ten. The receptor was isolated from a human donor with melanoma. The sequenced sample was CD8+ T cells sorted from blood (inferred from file names), obtained from a patient given nivolumab and ipilimumab in sequence. The genes are TRBV14 and TRBJ2-3; 10 bases fit TRBD2. This chain's CDR3 is CASSRASGSILDTQYF. DNA of the CDR3: TGTGCCAGCAGCCGAGCTAGCGGGAGTATCCTGGATACGCAGTATTTT.